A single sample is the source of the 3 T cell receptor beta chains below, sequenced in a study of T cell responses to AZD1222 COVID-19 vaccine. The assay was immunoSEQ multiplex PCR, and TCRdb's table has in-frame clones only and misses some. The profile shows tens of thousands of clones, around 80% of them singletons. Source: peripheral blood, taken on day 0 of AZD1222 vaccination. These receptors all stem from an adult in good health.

In nucleotides, the CDR3 is TGTGCCAGCAGCTTTCCCGGGACTAGCGGGGCTCTCGAGCAGTACTTC. Residues: CASSFPGTSGALEQYF. This chain uses TRBV5-5 with TRBJ2-7, with TRBD2 matching over 13 bases. Trimming at V came to 2 bases and at J to 6 bases, leaving 8 bases not matched to a gene. The germline gives CDR1 SGHKS, CDR2 YYEKEE (reference sequence). The CDR3 contains 16 residues. Full variable domain (missing parts from reference TRBV5-5 and TRBJ2-7): DAGVTQSPTHLIKTRGQQVTLRCSPISGHKSVSWYQQVLGQGPQFIFQYYEKEERGRGNFPDRFSARQFPNYSSELNVNALLLGDSALYLCASSFPGTSGALEQYFGPGTRLTVT.

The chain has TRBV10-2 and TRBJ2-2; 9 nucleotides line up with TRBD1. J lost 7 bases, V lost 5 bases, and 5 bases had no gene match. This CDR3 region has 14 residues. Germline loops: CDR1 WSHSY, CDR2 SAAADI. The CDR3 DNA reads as TGCGCCAGCAGTCCGGGACAGGGAATCGGGGAGCTGTTTTTT. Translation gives CASSPGQGIGELFF.

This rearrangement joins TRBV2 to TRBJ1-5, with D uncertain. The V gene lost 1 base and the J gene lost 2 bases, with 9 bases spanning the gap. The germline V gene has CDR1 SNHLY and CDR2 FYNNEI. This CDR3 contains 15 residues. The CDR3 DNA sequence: TGTGCCAGCAGTGAAGGGCGGGGAGGCAATCAGCCCCAGCATTTT. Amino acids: CASSEGRGGNQPQHF.